This T cell receptor beta chain was recovered during a study of cytomegalovirus exposure and HLA in healthy donors. At the level of the study: About 82 million unique TCRs from HLA-typed donors were held in an early release of data.

This CDR3 region has 14 residues. The V end lost 3 bases, the J end lost 6 bases, and 9 bases lay between the germline ends. Germline V lookup: CDR1 MDHEN, CDR2 SYDVKM. The PCR ran on 60 Vbeta and 13 Jbeta primers. The protocol was immunoSEQ multiplex PCR, while the TCRdb copy is restricted to in-frame clones and leaves out a portion. The sample lists about 190,000 clones, roughly four fifths occurring once. Concerning this clone itself: Antigen unknown.

Overall study findings and caveats: The CMV antigen specificity of a few CMV-associated chains was confirmed through in vitro analysis. For most TCR sequences rarity was the rule, although some public TCRs occurred in many donors.

Sequenced material: PBMCs. The sequence was obtained from a woman aged 18-29 years in good health and CMV-seronegative. The V call is TRBV28, the J call TRBJ1-6, with unresolved D. The CDR3 region is CASSFKVSNSPLHF. The DNA for the CDR3 is TGTGCCAGCAGTTTTAAAGTCAGTAATTCACCCCTCCACTTT.